This T cell receptor (beta chain) was found in a study of T cell responses to AZD1222 COVID-19 vaccine. V was pared by 2 bases and J by 3 bases, with 4 bases between. The CDR3 loop spans 12 amino acids. Per germline, CDR1 SGHRS and CDR2 YFSETQ. Only in-frame clones appear in the TCRdb table, and some are missing; sequencing was by immunoSEQ multiplex PCR. The repertoire holds about 140,000 clones, approximately 90% seen once, with about 1.5% in the top ten. The study, taken as a whole, reports: Baseline serology detected seropositivity in only a handful of AZD1222 recipients.

The sample holds one count of this clone. The antigen remains unidentified. V usage is TRBV5-1 and J usage is TRBJ2-3; D call uncertain. The receptor's source is an adult in good health. The source was peripheral blood, collected on day 0 of AZD1222 vaccination. CDR3 DNA sequence: TGCGCCAGCAGCTTCTCGACAGATACGCAGTATTTT. It encodes CASSFSTDTQYF. Complete variable domain (other parts from reference TRBV5-1 and TRBJ2-3): KAGVTQTPRYLIKTRGQQVTLSCSPISGHRSVSWYQQTPGQGLQFLFEYFSETQRNKGNFPGRFSGRQFSNSRSEMNVSTLELGDSALYLCASSFSTDTQYFGPGTRLTVL.